This TCR beta chain was retrieved from a study of human T cells and chemical hapten exposure. As for the study in general: Each week of the roughly 24-week study, patients had diphenylcyclopropenone applied to the scalp.

This clonotype was recorded many times. There are 13 residues in the CDR3. Looked up from germline, CDR1 is MGHDK and CDR2 is SYGVNS. V shed 6 bases and J shed 2 bases, with 7 bases lying between them. Specified time point: pre-sensitization, week 0. Stated treatment: therapeutic diphenylcyclopropenone sensitization with weekly scalp DPC. Only after blood had been drawn was each patch test applied. Each donor was an alopecia patient between 18 and 70 years of age who qualified for DPC. TCRdb passed the RACE reads through MiXCR, listing each CDR3 protein once. Of about 350,000 distinct CDR3 sequences listed, around 5.5% are singletons.

Sequencing was performed on whole blood, taken in connection with sensitization to the hapten diphenylcyclopropenone (DPC). The genes are TRBV25-1 and TRBJ2-2, with D unclear. This clonotype originated in a young woman with alopecia areata. Some clones in this sample may be carry-over from other donors' samples. The CDR3 nucleotides read TGTGCCAGCAGGCCCGGTAACACCGGGGAGCTGTTTTTT. Protein: CASRPGNTGELFF.